A single sample gave rise to the 13 T cell receptor beta chains below, sequenced in a study of CD8+ T cells in alopecia areata. Treatment specified: oral pan-JAK inhibitor, 5-10 mg twice daily. Sequencing used cDNA as its template, made by extracting RNA and reverse transcribing it. Assay: immunoSEQ multiplex PCR; the TCRdb copy retains only in-frame clones and omits some. The data show fewer than 250,000 clones, roughly two fifths seen once. The specimen was CD4+ T cells sorted from blood, collected at week 34, from a patient treated with tofacitinib. The source of these receptors is a human donor with alopecia areata.

V gene TRBV30 combines with J gene TRBJ2-2; TRBD1 is a possible D gene (5 bases). With 3 bases removed from V and 0 bases from J, the gap between germline ends came to 8 bases. CDR3 length equals 14 residues. Germline V gene sequence: CDR1 GTSNPN, CDR2 SVGIG (reference sequence). This chain's CDR3 is CAWRGRPNTGELFF. Here the CDR3 DNA reads TGTGCCTGGAGGGGGCGCCCGAACACCGGGGAGCTGTTTTTT.

This chain links TRBV9 with TRBJ2-7, with 11 bases matching TRBD2. Germline V gene data show CDR1 as SGDLS and CDR2 as YYNGEE. The CDR3 is 17 residues long. V lost 4 bases, J lost 2 bases, and 11 bases stayed unmatched. The CDR3 bases are TGTGCCAGCAGCTTGCAAGGACTAGCGGGTGCAGCCTACGAGCAGTACTTC. Protein sequence: CASSLQGLAGAAYEQYF.

V is TRBV30 and J is TRBJ1-2, with D perhaps TRBD1 (5 bases). Deletions cut 1 base from V and 2 bases from J, with 8 bases between. The CDR3 extends over 13 amino acids. Germline V gene sequence: CDR1 GTSNPN, CDR2 SVGIG (reference sequence). The CDR3: CAWSETVNYGYTF. The DNA of the CDR3 is TGTGCCTGGAGTGAGACAGTCAACTATGGCTACACCTTC. Using reference TRBV30 and TRBJ1-2 for the parts outside the CDR3, the full variable domain is SQTIHQWPATLVQPVGSPLSLECTVEGTSNPNLYWYRQAAGRGLQLLFYSVGIGQISSEVPQNLSASRPQDRQFILSSKKLLLSDSGFYLCAWSETVNYGYTFGSGTRLTVV.

The sample holds a few counts of this clone. Other DNA sequences in this sample translate to the same CDR3. The chain uses TRBV6-5 and TRBJ1-5; perhaps TRBD1 as D (5 bases). Trimming left V 6 bases short and J 7 bases short, with 10 bases between. The CDR3 length is 12 residues. Germline values: CDR1 MNHEY, CDR2 SVGAGI. For the CDR3, the DNA is TGTGCCAGCAGCCGCGGGGACCAGCCCCAGCATTTT. Protein: CASSRGDQPQHF.

CDR3 region: CAWSARARGGTEAFF. The CDR3 DNA follows: TGTGCCTGGAGCGCCCGGGCCCGGGGGGGCACTGAAGCTTTCTTT. The rearrangement uses TRBV30 and TRBJ1-1, with D perhaps TRBD1 (5 bases). Germline CDR1 GTSNPN, CDR2 SVGIG (reference sequence). The CDR3 runs 15 residues. V gave up 3 bases and J gave up 4 bases, with 18 bases separating them.

This clone has ten or more counts. The V and J genes are TRBV19 and TRBJ1-1; unclear D gene. Germline V gene data show CDR1 as LNHDA and CDR2 as SQIVND (reference sequence). Trimming took 5 bases from V and 3 from J, leaving 10 bases between them. The CDR3 contains 13 residues. As DNA, the CDR3 is TGTGCCAGTAGTGTACTAGGAGACACTGAAGCTTTCTTT. Its translation is CASSVLGDTEAFF.

The chain combines TRBV5-1 with TRBJ2-7; 8 nucleotides agree with TRBD1. The CDR3 sequence is 15 residues long. Unmatched junction bases numbered 8, after V lost 4 bases and J lost 2 bases. Germline V gene sequence: CDR1 SGHRS, CDR2 YFSETQ. CDR3 coding DNA: TGCGCCAGCAGCAAGACAGGGGAAATAACCTACGAGCAGTACTTC. It codes for CASSKTGEITYEQYF.

This clone has more than one count but fewer than ten. The chain carries TRBV4-1 and TRBJ2-7; 12 bases agree with TRBD2. From germline, CDR1 is MGHRA and CDR2 YSYEKL. The J segment lost 5 bases and the V segment lost 4 bases, leaving 12 bases of the junction unmatched. The CDR3 spans 17 residues. CDR3 protein: CASSPVGELAGGDEQYF. The CDR3 nucleotides are TGCGCCAGCAGCCCGGTCGGGGAACTAGCGGGAGGCGACGAGCAGTACTTC.

V and J are TRBV19 and TRBJ2-1; TRBD2 matches at 7 bases. The germline V gene has CDR1 LNHDA and CDR2 SQIVND (reference sequence). V lost 6 bases to trimming and J lost 2 bases; unmatched junction nucleotides: 7. There are 15 residues in the CDR3. CDR3 protein: CASRAGDWAYNEQFF. DNA of the CDR3: TGTGCCAGTAGGGCGGGGGACTGGGCCTACAATGAGCAGTTCTTC.

This clone has only a few counts. V and J are TRBV19 and TRBJ2-4; D possibly matches TRBD1 or TRBD2 (5 bases each). The CDR3 loop spans 14 amino acids. V gave up 5 bases and J gave up 6 bases, with 14 bases separating them. Germline V CDR1 and CDR2: LNHDA, SQIVND (reference sequence). The CDR3: CASSAGGGVNIQYF. CDR3 in DNA: TGTGCCAGTAGTGCTGGTGGGGGAGTAAACATTCAGTACTTC.

The CDR3 DNA follows: TGTGCCACCAGCAGAGACTACTCAGGGGGCGGGCAGACCCAGTACTTC. It is translated as CATSRDYSGGGQTQYF. The rearrangement uses TRBV15 and TRBJ2-5, with 8 bases lining up with TRBD1. The CDR3 runs 16 residues. Germline lookup yields CDR1 LNHNV and CDR2 YYDKDF (reference sequence). V lost 0 bases, J lost 6 bases, and 9 bases stayed unmatched.

This chain uses TRBV27 with TRBJ1-1; D unclear. V gave up 2 bases and J gave up 4 bases, with 8 bases separating them. The germline gives CDR1 MNHEY, CDR2 SMNVEV (reference sequence). The CDR3 is 13 residues long. The CDR3 loop reads CASSLKKLTEAFF. The DNA of the CDR3 is TGTGCCAGCAGTTTAAAAAAGCTCACTGAAGCTTTCTTT.

The table lists this clone with a few counts. The J gene is TRBJ2-1, the V gene TRBV7-9; D unclear. Germline lookup yields CDR1 SEHNR and CDR2 FQNEAQ (reference sequence). This CDR3 has 13 amino acids. V lost 5 bases to trimming and J lost 8 bases, with 13 bases between them. This CDR3 reads CASSPQWLDEQFF. The CDR3 coding sequence is TGTGCCAGCAGCCCCCAGTGGTTAGATGAGCAGTTCTTC. The full variable domain, in which reference TRBV7-9 and TRBJ2-1 provide the parts outside the CDR3, is DTGVSQNPRHKITKRGQNVTFRCDPISEHNRLYWYRQTLGQGPEFLTYFQNEAQLEKSRLLSDRFSAERPKGSFSTLEIQRTEQGDSAMYLCASSPQWLDEQFFGPGTRLTVL.